Listed below are T cell receptor beta chains from one sample, sequenced in a study of shared clonotypes between healthy human individuals. The method was immunoSEQ multiplex PCR; TCRdb's version includes in-frame clones alone and lacks a portion of them. The table has a few million clones, about 92% seen once. The specimen sequenced was naive CD4+ T cells from PBMCs. All receptors derive from a man younger than 35 in good health. Some clones in this sample may be carry-over from other donors' samples. Both conserved end residues are part of each CDR3. The D gene is left open where the match is weak. Where a row states a size, it is once, few, many or the class of an expanded clone; other rows omit it.

d_call j_call clone_size v_call cdr3_nt cdr3_aa
TRBD1 TRBJ2-7 once TRBV15 TGTGCCACTCAAGCGCGGCCGACAGGGTCCCTCTACGAGCAGTACTTC CATQARPTGSLYEQYF
NA TRBJ2-5 NA TRBV7-3 TGTGCCAGCAGCTTACTCAATACCGGTGGCCCCATCTTGGAGACCCAGTACTTC CASSLLNTGGPILETQYF
TRBD2 TRBJ2-5 NA TRBV5-1 TGCGCCAGCAGCCCCGGGACTAGCGGGAGCATGGGGACCCAGTACTTC CASSPGTSGSMGTQYF
NA TRBJ1-1 NA TRBV25-1 TGTGCCAGCAGAGGAGTGAACACTGAAGCTTTCTTT CASRGVNTEAFF
NA TRBJ2-1 NA TRBV7-2 TGTGCCAGCAGCCCTAGCGTGCGTGAGCAGTTCTTC CASSPSVREQFF
TRBD1 TRBJ1-5 few TRBV27 TGTGCCAGCAGGCCGGGACAGGGGGCACCTCAGCCCCAGCATTTT CASRPGQGAPQPQHF
NA TRBJ1-5 NA TRBV27 TGTGCCAGCAGTCGCTACCCGACGGGCAATCAGCCCCAGCATTTT CASSRYPTGNQPQHF
NA TRBJ1-6 NA TRBV5-6 TGTGCCAGCAGCTTGGAAAAAGCACCCCTCCACTTT CASSLEKAPLHF
NA TRBJ2-7 NA TRBV7-9 TGTGCCAGCAGCACTACCGGGACCGCAGCCTACGAGCAGTACTTC CASSTTGTAAYEQYF
TRBD1 TRBJ2-2 NA TRBV6-5 TGTGCCAGCAGTTGGGACAGGGGAACCGGGGAGCTGTTTTTT CASSWDRGTGELFF
NA TRBJ2-7 NA TRBV9 TGTGCCAGCGGCCCAAGGGCGGGATACGAGCAGTACTTC CASGPRAGYEQYF